Below, 18 T cell receptor beta chains from the same sample are listed, as sequenced in a study of cytomegalovirus exposure and HLA in healthy donors. PCR was performed using 60 Vbeta and 13 Jbeta primers. TCRdb's table, derived via immunoSEQ multiplex PCR, lists solely in-frame clones and lacks some. This sample's table reports roughly 39,000 clones. What was sequenced was PBMCs. The receptors were sampled from a woman between 25 and 40 years old in good health and CMV-seropositive.

J is TRBJ1-3 and V is TRBV19; maybe TRBD1 (5 bases). CDR3 length: 14 amino acids. Per the germline V gene, CDR1 is LNHDA and CDR2 is SQIVND (reference sequence). Trimming removed 8 bases at V and 0 bases at J, with 11 bases between. CDR3 bases: TGTGCCAGTTCTGACAGTCACTCTGGAAACACCATATATTTT. Its translation: CASSDSHSGNTIYF. The whole variable domain, filled in from reference TRBV19 and TRBJ1-3, reads DGGITQSPKYLFRKEGQNVTLSCEQNLNHDAMYWYRQDPGQGLRLIYYSQIVNDFQKGDIAEGYSVSREKKESFPLTVTSAQKNPTAFYLCASSDSHSGNTIYFGEGSWLTVV.

V gene TRBV7-9 combines with J gene TRBJ2-7, with D perhaps TRBD1 (5 bases). The CDR3 covers 13 residues. V gave up 4 bases and J gave up 3 bases, with 10 bases separating them. Germline V gene data show CDR1 as SEHNR and CDR2 as FQNEAQ (reference sequence). CDR3 sequence: CASSSGHLYEQYF. The CDR3 DNA reads TGTGCCAGCAGCTCCGGACACCTCTACGAGCAGTACTTC.

V and J are TRBV10-2 and TRBJ1-5; a possible D gene is TRBD1 (5 bases). The CDR3 length is 13 residues. V was trimmed by 8 bases and J by 4 bases, leaving 12 bases between them. Per germline, CDR1 WSHSY and CDR2 SAAADI. CDR3 protein: CASRRDWNQPQHF. The DNA for the CDR3 is TGCGCCAGCCGCCGGGACTGGAATCAGCCCCAGCATTTT.

The chain links TRBV7-2 to TRBJ1-4; D is unresolved. V lost 1 base and J lost 4, with 16 bases in between. Per the germline V gene, CDR1 is SGHTA and CDR2 is FQGNSA. CDR3 length: 17 amino acids. In DNA, the CDR3 is TGTGCCAGCAGCTTAGGTCCAGGAAACAGTGATAATGAAAAACTGTTTTTT. It yields the protein CASSLGPGNSDNEKLFF.

This chain uses TRBV7-9 with TRBJ2-3; 9 nucleotides agree with TRBD1. The CDR3 contains 14 residues. The ends lost 6 bases at V and 5 bases at J; junction bases unmatched: 6. Germline CDR1 reads SEHNR; CDR2 reads FQNEAQ (reference sequence). CDR3 sequence (DNA): TGTGCCAGCAGTGACGGGACAGGGAGAGATACGCAGTATTTT. As protein: CASSDGTGRDTQYF. The variable domain in full, completed from reference TRBV7-9 and TRBJ2-3, reads DTGVSQNPRHKITKRGQNVTFRCDPISEHNRLYWYRQTLGQGPEFLTYFQNEAQLEKSRLLSDRFSAERPKGSFSTLEIQRTEQGDSAMYLCASSDGTGRDTQYFGPGTRLTVL.

V and J are TRBV6-5 and TRBJ2-1; 8 nucleotides agree with TRBD1. This CDR3 has 14 residues. In germline, CDR1 is MNHEY, CDR2 SVGAGI. After removal of 7 bases from V and 7 bases from J, the junction contained 9 bases not matched to a gene. CDR3 in amino acids: CASMRDRSTNEQFF. CDR3 nucleotides: TGTGCCAGCATGCGGGACAGGTCGACAAATGAGCAGTTCTTC.

The chain carries TRBV4-2 and TRBJ2-5; D remains unclear. This CDR3 is 13 amino acids long. V was shortened by 3 bases and J by 5 bases, with 10 bases between the two germline ends. Germline CDR1 is LGHNA and CDR2 is YNFKEQ. The chain's CDR3 is CASSQVLGETQYF. Here the CDR3 DNA reads TGTGCCAGCAGCCAGGTTTTGGGCGAGACCCAGTACTTC.

V usage is TRBV5-4 and J usage is TRBJ2-7, with 10 positions matching TRBD1. Germline V lookup: CDR1 SGHNT, CDR2 YYREEE (reference sequence). The CDR3 runs 15 residues. With 4 bases clipped from V and 5 bases from J, the junction kept 9 bases outside the gene matches. The CDR3 protein is CASSLPGQGSDEQYF. The CDR3 DNA follows: TGTGCCAGCAGCCTCCCGGGACAGGGGTCGGACGAGCAGTACTTC.

J is TRBJ1-5 and V is TRBV6-1; D is ambiguous. Germline V CDR1 and CDR2: MNHNS, SASEGT. The CDR3 runs 15 residues. The V gene lost 0 bases and the J gene lost 7 bases, with 13 bases spanning the gap. CDR3 nucleotide sequence: TGTGCCAGCAGTGAAGCGGGCCGGCGGGAACAGCCCCAGCATTTT. Encoded protein: CASSEAGRREQPQHF.

The chain combines TRBV10-3 with TRBJ2-5; 9 positions agree with TRBD2. CDR1 is ENHRY and CDR2 is SYGVKD in the germline V gene. V lost 1 base and J lost 0; bases outside the gene matches: 9. The CDR3 runs to 18 residues. The CDR3 bases are TGTGCCATCAGTGAGTTACATTCTAGCGGGGCGTACCAAGAGACCCAGTACTTC. Residues: CAISELHSSGAYQETQYF.

The V and J genes are TRBV25-1 and TRBJ2-3; 8 nucleotides line up with TRBD1. The CDR3 is made up of 16 amino acids. CDR1 is MGHDK, CDR2 SYGVNS, per germline. Losses at the gene ends were 4 bases for V and 4 bases for J; bases not matched to a gene: 10. In DNA form, the CDR3 reads TGTGCCAGCAGTGGGGTGGAGGACAGGGTCGCAGATACGCAGTATTTT. Translating gives CASSGVEDRVADTQYF.

V is TRBV19 and J is TRBJ2-3, with TRBD2 as a possible D gene (6 bases). The CDR3 consists of 16 residues. Germline-derived CDR1 and CDR2 are LNHDA and SQIVND (reference sequence). Trimming took off 9 bases at V and 0 bases at J, with 19 bases between the two ends. In DNA form, the CDR3 reads TGTGCCAGCAGTCGGAGGGGTAGCCCTAGCACAGATACGCAGTATTTT. This gives the protein CASSRRGSPSTDTQYF.

CDR3 sequence (DNA): TGCGCCAGCAGCTTTGGTGAGCCCTACAATGAGCAGTTCTTC. Amino acids: CASSFGEPYNEQFF. The chain recombines TRBV5-1 with TRBJ2-1, with D unresolved. The CDR3 covers 14 residues. Germline V gene sequence: CDR1 SGHRS, CDR2 YFSETQ. V was cut by 2 bases and J by 2 bases, with 8 bases left in between.

The chain uses TRBV2 and TRBJ2-6, with D hard to call. CDR1 and CDR2 from the germline V gene are SNHLY and FYNNEI. The CDR3 loop spans 17 amino acids. Deletions cut 1 base from V and 2 bases from J, with 12 bases between. This CDR3 reads CASSEELPRAGANVLTF. The CDR3 coding sequence is TGTGCCAGCAGTGAAGAACTCCCGAGAGCTGGGGCCAACGTCCTGACTTTC.

DNA of the CDR3: TGTGCCAGCAGTTACAACGGGAGGGGGCTCGCTGAAGCTTTCTTT. Its protein is CASSYNGRGLAEAFF. This chain links TRBV6-5 with TRBJ1-1, with 7 bases identical to TRBD1. The ends lost 2 bases at V and 6 bases at J; junction bases unmatched: 9. This CDR3 contains 15 residues. Germline CDR1 MNHEY, CDR2 SVGAGI.

The V call is TRBV5-1, the J call TRBJ2-2; TRBD1 aligns across 10 bases. From germline, CDR1 is SGHRS and CDR2 YFSETQ. The CDR3 has 16 amino acids. Losses at the gene ends were 3 bases for V and 6 bases for J; bases not matched to a gene: 8. The CDR3 region is CASSSRQGAIAGELFF. CDR3 nucleotides: TGCGCCAGCAGCTCACGACAGGGGGCTATCGCCGGGGAGCTGTTTTTT.

The V call is TRBV30, the J call TRBJ1-2, with TRBD1 as a possible D gene (6 bases). V shed 0 bases and J shed 3 bases, with 11 bases lying between them. The germline gives CDR1 GTSNPN, CDR2 SVGIG (reference sequence). The CDR3 spans 14 residues. The CDR3 region has the DNA TGTGCCTGGAGTGTACGGGACACCTACTATGGCTACACCTTC. Its protein product is CAWSVRDTYYGYTF.

J is TRBJ2-5 and V is TRBV19, with TRBD1 as a possible D gene (5 bases). Germline V lookup: CDR1 LNHDA, CDR2 SQIVND (reference sequence). V gave up 2 bases and J gave up 3 bases, with 10 bases separating them. CDR3 length: 14 amino acids. The CDR3 bases are TGTGCCAGTAGTATAAGGGCAGGGAAAGAGACCCAGTACTTC. Its protein product is CASSIRAGKETQYF.